One and the same sample provided the 27 T cell receptor beta chains below, sequenced in a study of shared clonotypes between healthy human individuals. Sequencing used immunoSEQ multiplex PCR; TCRdb keeps in-frame clones, though not all of them. The data show more than 2,000,000 clones, with more than 85% seen just once and 0.39% held by the top ten. The specimen sequenced was naive CD4+ T cells from PBMCs. Subset of the sample: CD45RA+ positively selected. These receptors all come from a man aged 18 to 29 in good health. Some clones in this sample may be carry-over from other donors' samples.

The CDR3 sequence is CASSLDGHRRTDTQYF. The CDR3 region has the DNA TGTGCCAGCAGCTTAGACGGGCACAGGAGAACAGATACGCAGTATTTT. The chain has TRBV7-2 and TRBJ2-3; the D gene is possibly TRBD1 (5 bases). V dropped 1 base and J dropped 3 bases, with 14 bases sitting between them. Germline values: CDR1 SGHTA, CDR2 FQGNSA. The CDR3 spans 16 residues.

This clone was counted a single time. The chain employs TRBV19 and TRBJ2-6, with D unclear. The V gene's germline CDR1 is LNHDA and CDR2 SQIVND (reference sequence). The CDR3 totals 15 residues. V was trimmed by 10 bases and J by 3 bases, leaving 16 bases between them. CDR3 coding DNA: TGTGCCACTTTCCGGACGGTAGGTGGGGCCAACGTCCTGACTTTC. Translated, it gives CATFRTVGGANVLTF.

The chain employs TRBV9 and TRBJ2-1, with 7 nucleotides matching TRBD2. The CDR3 runs 17 residues. Per germline, CDR1 SGDLS and CDR2 YYNGEE. The junction had 9 bases not matched to a gene; V was cut back by 3 bases and J by 0 bases. DNA of the CDR3: TGTGCCAGCAGCGAAAGGGTGGGGAGGGGCTCCTACAATGAGCAGTTCTTC. Translated, it gives CASSERVGRGSYNEQFF.

The rearrangement joins TRBV6-1 to TRBJ2-5; possible D gene TRBD1, 5 bases. TRBJ2-7 matches the DNA end more closely, so the J call is doubtful. The germline V gene has CDR1 MNHNS and CDR2 SASEGT. This CDR3 has 13 amino acids. The CDR3, as DNA: TGTGCCAGCAGTCCGAGACAGACCTACGAGCAGTACTTC. Residues: CASSPRQTYEQYF.

This clone was seen only once. The chain couples TRBV7-8 to TRBJ1-2; TRBD1 matches at 9 bases. CDR1 SGHVS and CDR2 FQNEAQ come from the germline V gene. The CDR3 contains 13 residues. V was pared by 6 bases and J by 8 bases, with 7 bases of the junction left unmatched. The CDR3 loop is CASSSGTGTGYTF. In DNA form, the CDR3 reads TGTGCCAGCAGTTCCGGGACAGGGACGGGCTACACCTTC.

The rearrangement links TRBV5-1 to TRBJ2-7, with no clear D. Germline V lookup: CDR1 SGHRS, CDR2 YFSETQ. Between the trimmed V and J ends, which lost 5 bases and 2 bases, there was a span of 14 bases. The CDR3 is 14 residues long. The CDR3 loop reads CASSLAVTPYEQYF. The DNA for the CDR3 is TGCGCCAGCAGTCTCGCTGTTACCCCCTACGAGCAGTACTTC.

The rearrangement joins TRBV29-1 to TRBJ1-1; D call uncertain. The germline V gene encodes CDR1 SQVTM and CDR2 ANQGSEA. Deletions cut 5 bases from V and 4 bases from J, with 14 bases between. This CDR3 contains 13 residues. CDR3 residues: CSVFRVLATEAFF. The CDR3 DNA reads TGCAGCGTTTTCCGGGTATTGGCCACTGAAGCTTTCTTT.

The chain links TRBV29-1 to TRBJ2-3, with TRBD2 matching 9 bases. This CDR3 spans 15 amino acids. The germline V gene has CDR1 SQVTM and CDR2 ANQGSEA. The V gene end was trimmed by 4 bases and the J gene end by 2 bases; junction bases not matched to a gene: 7. The CDR3 DNA reads TGCAGCGTTGGGTTGACTAGCGGATACACAGATACGCAGTATTTT. Translation: CSVGLTSGYTDTQYF.

The chain has TRBV7-8 and TRBJ2-7, with TRBD1 as a possible D gene (6 bases). The germline V and J ends were trimmed by 0 bases and 6 bases, with 15 bases remaining between them. The CDR3 spans 15 residues. Germline lookup yields CDR1 SGHVS and CDR2 FQNEAQ. This CDR3 reads CASSLARTVVSEQYF. The CDR3 region has the DNA TGTGCCAGCAGCTTAGCGAGGACAGTGGTAAGCGAGCAGTACTTC. Full variable domain (missing parts from reference TRBV7-8 and TRBJ2-7): GAGVSQSPRYKVAKRGQDVALRCDPISGHVSLFWYQQALGQGPEFLTYFQNEAQLDKSGLPSDRFFAERPEGSVSTLKIQRTQQEDSAVYLCASSLARTVVSEQYFGPGTRLTVT.

V and J are TRBV6-5 and TRBJ2-7; 14 bases map to TRBD2. Trimming took 7 bases from V and 7 from J; bases not matched to a gene: 6. This CDR3 contains 14 residues. Germline loops: CDR1 MNHEY, CDR2 SVGAGI. Here the CDR3 DNA reads TGTGCCAGCACCCGACTAGCGGGAGGGGGTGAGCAGTACTTC. Protein product: CASTRLAGGGEQYF.

The V and J genes are TRBV10-1 and TRBJ2-2; D is unresolved. The CDR3 is made up of 14 amino acids. From germline, CDR1 is WNHNN and CDR2 SYGVQD (reference sequence). V dropped 2 bases and J dropped 2 bases, with 6 bases sitting between them. CDR3 protein: CASSETINTGELFF. CDR3 nucleotide sequence: TGCGCCAGCAGTGAGACGATTAACACCGGGGAGCTGTTTTTT.

J is TRBJ2-7 and V is TRBV5-1; either TRBD1 or TRBD2 may fit D (6 bases each). The CDR3 totals 14 residues. The V end was cut by 2 bases, the J end by 3 bases, with 12 bases between. Per germline, CDR1 SGHRS and CDR2 YFSETQ. The CDR3 spells CASSFTGTHYEQYF. The CDR3 nucleotides read TGCGCCAGCAGCTTTACAGGGACTCACTACGAGCAGTACTTC.

V gene TRBV5-4 combines with J gene TRBJ2-3; 11 nucleotides agree with TRBD2. Germline assignment: CDR1 SGHNT and CDR2 YYREEE (reference sequence). The CDR3 totals 15 residues. Trimming removed 4 bases from V and 3 bases from J; junction bases left unmatched: 4. The CDR3 region is CASSQTSGATDTQYF. CDR3 coding DNA: TGTGCCAGCAGCCAGACTAGCGGGGCTACAGATACGCAGTATTTT.

The rearrangement uses TRBV7-9 and TRBJ2-7; D may be TRBD1 or TRBD2 (5 bases each). With 3 bases removed from V and 2 bases from J, the gap between germline ends came to 11 bases. This CDR3 region has 14 residues. Germline lookup yields CDR1 SEHNR and CDR2 FQNEAQ (reference sequence). The CDR3 nucleotides read TGTGCCAGCAGCTTTTCGGGGACCACCTACGAGCAGTACTTC. Its protein product is CASSFSGTTYEQYF.

The chain carries TRBV2 and TRBJ2-5, with 7 bases lining up with TRBD2. The CDR3 loop spans 15 amino acids. V gave up 5 bases and J gave up 4 bases; unmatched junction bases: 10. Germline CDR1 reads SNHLY; CDR2 reads FYNNEI. In DNA, the CDR3 is TGTGCCAGCAGTTTGCAGTTTGGGGGGGGAGAGACCCAGTACTTC. Translation gives CASSLQFGGGETQYF.

The CDR3 protein is CASRPPDRGNTEAFF. The CDR3 nucleotides are TGTGCCAGCAGGCCACCGGACAGGGGGAACACTGAAGCTTTCTTT. V gene TRBV6-5 combines with J gene TRBJ1-1, with 9 bases fitting TRBD1. From germline, CDR1 is MNHEY and CDR2 SVGAGI. The ends lost 6 bases at V and 1 base at J; junction bases unmatched: 6. The CDR3 is 15 amino acids.

The chain combines TRBV7-9 with TRBJ1-3; tentative D call: TRBD1 (6 bases). With 4 bases removed from V and 0 bases from J, the gap between germline ends came to 13 bases. Per the germline V gene, CDR1 is SEHNR and CDR2 is FQNEAQ (reference sequence). The CDR3 covers 16 residues. CDR3 bases: TGTGCCAGCAGCTCTTCTGGGGGCAGCTCTGGAAACACCATATATTTT. Residues: CASSSSGGSSGNTIYF.

The J gene is TRBJ1-5, the V gene TRBV6-5; D not resolved. The CDR3 extends over 13 amino acids. The ends were cut back, 2 bases at V and 6 bases at J, with 8 bases in the middle. The germline CDR1 and CDR2 sequences are MNHEY and SVGAGI. CDR3 sequence reads: CASSYERAQPQHF. CDR3 coding DNA: TGTGCCAGCAGTTACGAACGGGCTCAGCCCCAGCATTTT.

The gene calls are TRBV28 and TRBJ2-5; D could derive from TRBD1 or TRBD2 (7 bases each). V lost 6 bases and J 2 bases, leaving 19 bases between the germline ends. The CDR3 is 16 residues long. Germline V gene data show CDR1 as MDHEN and CDR2 as SYDVKM. The CDR3 loop reads CASSRQPAGQQETQYF. The CDR3 DNA follows: TGTGCCAGCAGCCGACAGCCAGCGGGACAGCAAGAGACCCAGTACTTC.

The chain joins TRBV5-6 to TRBJ2-7; D tentatively fits TRBD1 or TRBD2 (5 bases each). The germline V and J ends were trimmed by 4 bases and 7 bases, with 15 bases remaining between them. This CDR3 spans 13 amino acids. Germline CDR1 SGHDT, CDR2 YYEEEE. The CDR3 nucleotides are TGTGCCAGCAGCCCAAGGGACCTGAGTGAGCAGTACTTC. Its protein product is CASSPRDLSEQYF. The full variable domain, in which reference TRBV5-6 and TRBJ2-7 provide the parts outside the CDR3, is DAGVTQSPTHLIKTRGQQVTLRCSPKSGHDTVSWYQQALGQGPQFIFQYYEEEERQRGNFPDRFSGHQFPNYSSELNVNALLLGDSALYLCASSPRDLSEQYFGPGTRLTVT.

DNA for the CDR3: TGTGCCAGTAGTTTCGACAGGGGTAATGAAAAACTGTTTTTT. It codes for CASSFDRGNEKLFF. The rearrangement links TRBV19 to TRBJ1-4, with TRBD1 matching over 8 bases. The J segment lost 4 bases and the V segment lost 5 bases, leaving 3 bases of the junction unmatched. The V gene's germline CDR1 is LNHDA and CDR2 SQIVND (reference sequence). The CDR3 is 14 amino acids.

This chain links TRBV11-2 with TRBJ1-4; D possibly corresponds to TRBD1 (5 bases). CDR1 SGHAT and CDR2 FQNNGV come from the germline V gene. V was trimmed by 1 base and J by 3 bases, leaving 9 bases between them. The CDR3 sequence is 15 residues long. Written as DNA, the CDR3 is TGTGCCAGCAGCTTAGTTAGGGGCCCTAATGAAAAACTGTTTTTT. Encoded protein: CASSLVRGPNEKLFF.

The rearrangement links TRBV19 to TRBJ2-5, with TRBD1 matching 7 bases. CDR3 length equals 14 residues. Unmatched junction bases numbered 6, after V lost 1 base and J lost 7 bases. Germline V gives CDR1 LNHDA, CDR2 SQIVND (reference sequence). The CDR3 spells CASSIVAPGGTQYF. CDR3 bases: TGTGCCAGTAGTATAGTCGCCCCAGGGGGGACCCAGTACTTC.

The V gene is TRBV5-6, the J gene TRBJ2-7; D is ambiguous. Germline-derived CDR1 and CDR2 are SGHDT and YYEEEE. This CDR3 is 12 amino acids long. V dropped 1 base and J dropped 4 bases, with 6 bases sitting between them. CDR3 sequence: CASSLNGYEQYF. CDR3 coding DNA: TGTGCCAGCAGCTTGAACGGATACGAGCAGTACTTC.

The chain is built from TRBV9 and TRBJ2-3; 9 bases align to TRBD1. Germline V CDR1 and CDR2: SGDLS, YYNGEE. V lost 4 bases to trimming and J lost 4 bases; unmatched junction nucleotides: 10. The CDR3 has 16 amino acids. The CDR3 reads CASSPWTGEFADTQYF. For the CDR3, the DNA is TGTGCCAGCAGCCCCTGGACAGGGGAGTTCGCAGATACGCAGTATTTT.

About this clone itself: Different DNA sequences within this sample yield the same CDR3. This sequence joins TRBV28 and TRBJ1-4; no clear D gene. CDR1 is MDHEN, CDR2 SYDVKM, per germline. The CDR3 is 12 residues long. V was trimmed by 2 bases and J by 7 bases, leaving 5 bases between them. CDR3 in DNA: TGTGCCAGCAGTTTAGCAGGTGAAAAACTGTTTTTT. Amino acid sequence: CASSLAGEKLFF.

The chain uses TRBV27 and TRBJ2-2, with 8 positions matching TRBD1. V gave up 5 bases and J gave up 5 bases; unmatched junction bases: 7. The CDR3 is 15 amino acids. CDR1 MNHEY and CDR2 SMNVEV come from the germline V gene (reference sequence). Written as DNA, the CDR3 is TGTGCCAGCAGTGGCCGGAGACAGGGGACCGGGGAGCTGTTTTTT. Its translation: CASSGRRQGTGELFF.